Listed below are T cell receptor beta chains from one sample, sequenced in a study of T cell responses to AZD1222 COVID-19 vaccine. The table came from immunoSEQ multiplex PCR; TCRdb's copy has only in-frame clones and leaves some out. The sample lists about 130,000 clones, about nine tenths occurring once. Sequenced material: peripheral blood, taken 28 days after the second AZD1222 dose. These receptors were taken from an adult who received the AZD1222 COVID-19 vaccine. Both conserved end residues are part of each CDR3. A D gene is named only where the DNA matches it firmly. For some rows the clone size is stated as once, few or many, or as a class when expanded; others skip it.

j_call | d_call | v_call | clone_size | cdr3_nt | cdr3_aa
TRBJ2-1 | NA | TRBV20-1 | NA | TGCAGTGCTAGAGATCGGGATGAGCAGTTCTTC | CSARDRDEQFF
TRBJ2-1 | NA | TRBV30 | NA | TGTGCCTGGAGGCGATGGAATGAGCAGTTCTTC | CAWRRWNEQFF
TRBJ2-5 | TRBD1 | TRBV11-2 | NA | TGTGCCAGCAGCCCCCAGGGGGCCAACCAAGAGACCCAGTACTTC | CASSPQGANQETQYF
TRBJ1-1 | TRBD1 | TRBV7-9 | NA | TGTGCCAGCAGACCTGGGACAGGCTTGAACACTGAAGCTTTCTTT | CASRPGTGLNTEAFF
TRBJ2-5 | NA | TRBV10-1 | NA | TGCGCCAGCAGTTCCGCAGGGCAAGAGACCCAGTACTTC | CASSSAGQETQYF
TRBJ2-1 | NA | TRBV4-3 | NA | TGCGCCAGCAGCCAAGATCTAAGTGGGAATGAGCAGTTCTTC | CASSQDLSGNEQFF
TRBJ2-3 | TRBD1 | TRBV25-1 | NA | TGTGCCAGCACCCTAGGACAGGGGGACACAGATACGCAGTATTTT | CASTLGQGDTDTQYF
TRBJ2-3 | NA | TRBV30 | NA | TGTGCCTGGAGTATCCAGGAGCGGGATACGCAGTATTTT | CAWSIQERDTQYF
TRBJ1-2 | NA | TRBV29-1 | NA | TGCAGCGACAAAAAATCCGGGTCTTACTATGGCTACACCTTC | CSDKKSGSYYGYTF
TRBJ2-2 | NA | TRBV30 | once | TGTGCCTGGAGTGTAGTAAGGGCGAACACCGGGGAGCTGTTTTTT | CAWSVVRANTGELFF
TRBJ1-2 | NA | TRBV15 | NA | TGTGCCACCAGCAGAGAAACCCGGGGAGGCTACACCTTC | CATSRETRGGYTF
TRBJ1-3 | NA | TRBV4-3 | NA | TGCGCCAGCAGCCAAGAAGTAGGGGCCAGAAACACCATATATTTT | CASSQEVGARNTIYF
TRBJ1-1 | NA | TRBV30 | NA | TGTGCCTGGAGTGTTACAGGGCTGAACACTGAAGCTTTCTTT | CAWSVTGLNTEAFF
TRBJ1-5 | NA | TRBV30 | NA | TGTGCCTGGAGTTCCCTTGGGCAGCCCCAGCATTTT | CAWSSLGQPQHF
TRBJ2-7 | NA | TRBV5-5 | NA | TGTGCCAGCAGCTTGGGCGGGTTCTACGAGCAGTACTTC | CASSLGGFYEQYF
TRBJ2-3 | TRBD2 | TRBV10-3 | NA | TGTGCCACCGCGGGGGTCGTCGATGATACGCAGTATTTT | CATAGVVDDTQYF
TRBJ2-2 | NA | TRBV3-1/TRBV3-2 | NA | TGTGCCAGCAGCCTCAACACCGGGGAGCTGTTTTTT | CASSLNTGELFF
TRBJ1-5 | NA | TRBV2 | NA | TGTGCCAGCAGTGAAGCTCGGGGGGCTTATCAGCCCCAGCATTTT | CASSEARGAYQPQHF
TRBJ1-5 | NA | TRBV6-5 | NA | TGTGCCAGCAGTCCACAAGGTTTGAGAGGGCCCCAGCATTTT | CASSPQGLRGPQHF
TRBJ1-1 | TRBD1 | TRBV5-8 | few | TGTGCCAGCAGCTTGGTGGGACAGGCCACTGAAGCTTTCTTT | CASSLVGQATEAFF
TRBJ1-6 | NA | TRBV12-5 | NA | TGTGCTAGTGGTTCGAGGGGAGCGTCACCCCTCCACTTT | CASGSRGASPLHF
TRBJ2-3 | NA | TRBV2 | NA | TGTGCCAGCAGTCCAAGGTTGATTGGAGATACGCAGTATTTT | CASSPRLIGDTQYF
TRBJ2-2 | TRBD1 | TRBV6-2/TRBV6-3 | NA | TGTGCCAGCAGTTACATCCGGGGACAGGGATTTAGGACCGGGGAGCTGTTTTTT | CASSYIRGQGFRTGELFF
TRBJ2-6 | NA | TRBV21-1 | NA | TGTGCCAGCAGCAAGACAGGGGAGGTATCTGGGGCCAACGTCCTAACTTTC | CASSKTGEVSGANVLTF
TRBJ2-7 | NA | TRBV5-4 | NA | TGTGCCAGCAGCGGTGGTGGCAGGGAGGACGAGCAGTACTTC | CASSGGGREDEQYF
TRBJ1-4 | NA | TRBV19 | NA | TGTGCCAGTAGTATCCGTGGGCTGGGTGAAAAACTGTTTTTT | CASSIRGLGEKLFF
TRBJ1-2 | NA | TRBV30 | few | TGTGCCTGGAGACTACAGGGCCCCTATGGCTACACCTTC | CAWRLQGPYGYTF
TRBJ1-2 | NA | TRBV4-3 | NA | TGCGCCAGCAGCCAGCGCTCGTTAAGGGGGAATGGCTACACCTTC | CASSQRSLRGNGYTF
TRBJ1-5 | NA | TRBV12-5 | few | TGTGCTAGTGGTTCTGGGGCCGATTCGTATAGCAATCAGCCCCAGCATTTT | CASGSGADSYSNQPQHF
TRBJ1-1 | TRBD1 | TRBV4-1 | few | TGCGCCAGCAGCCAAGATGGGACAGGCCACCAAAACACTGAAGCTTTCTTT | CASSQDGTGHQNTEAFF
TRBJ1-2 | NA | TRBV13 | NA | TGTGCCAGCAGCTTAGGACACTATGGCTACACCTTC | CASSLGHYGYTF
TRBJ2-1 | NA | TRBV5-1 | NA | TGCGCCAGCAGCTTGGGCGGGATGATCAATGAGCAGTTCTTC | CASSLGGMINEQFF
TRBJ2-7 | NA | TRBV2 | NA | TGTGCCAGCAGAGCGCCGGACATCTCCTACGAGCAGTACTTC | CASRAPDISYEQYF
TRBJ1-1 | NA | TRBV7-2 | NA | TGTGCCAGCAGCTCCCTTGACAGGCTGACTGAAGCTTTCTTT | CASSSLDRLTEAFF
TRBJ2-3 | NA | TRBV6-2/TRBV6-3 | NA | TGTGCCAGCAGCAGGACCCGTCCAGGAGATACGCAGTATTTT | CASSRTRPGDTQYF
TRBJ1-1 | NA | TRBV9 | NA | TGTGCCAGCAGCCCCTTTCTACCCCCAGCTTTCTTT | CASSPFLPPAFF
TRBJ1-2 | NA | TRBV25-1 | NA | TGTGCCAGCATGAGCGGGATTGGGGCTCACTATGGCTACACCTTC | CASMSGIGAHYGYTF
TRBJ2-7 | NA | TRBV4-3 | NA | TGCGCCAGCAGCCAAGATTCAACAGCCTCCTACGAGCAGTACTTC | CASSQDSTASYEQYF
TRBJ1-4 | NA | TRBV2 | NA | TGTGCCAGCGGTCGGGACAACGGGGAAGAAAAACTGTTTTTT | CASGRDNGEEKLFF
TRBJ2-1 | NA | TRBV10-1 | NA | TGCGCCAGCAGTGTCCGAAGAAGAGGGGATGAGCAGTTCTTC | CASSVRRRGDEQFF
TRBJ2-1 | NA | TRBV11-2 | NA | TGTGCCAGCAGCTTGGGACTTTCGCAGTTCTTC | CASSLGLSQFF
TRBJ1-1 | NA | TRBV29-1 | NA | TGCAGCGTTGGCAGCGGAATTAGGGGGGACACTGAAGCTTTCTTT | CSVGSGIRGDTEAFF
TRBJ2-3 | NA | TRBV5-1 | NA | TGCGCCAGCAGCTTGGCAGTGGAAGATACGCAGTATTTT | CASSLAVEDTQYF
TRBJ1-1 | NA | TRBV5-8 | NA | TGTGCCAGCAGCTTGGGGGGGACGGTGAACACTGAAGCTTTCTTT | CASSLGGTVNTEAFF
TRBJ2-5 | TRBD1 | TRBV5-1 | NA | TGCGCCAGCAGACAGGGGGGTTCGGAAGAGACCCAGTACTTC | CASRQGGSEETQYF
TRBJ1-4 | TRBD1 | TRBV7-8 | few | TGTGCCAGCAGCTTAGCGCGGGACAGGGGGCTGGAACTGTTTTTT | CASSLARDRGLELFF
TRBJ2-5 | NA | TRBV6-5 | once | TGTGCCAGCAGCCTCGTAGGTTCTCAGGGAGAGACCCAGTACTTC | CASSLVGSQGETQYF
TRBJ1-1 | TRBD1 | TRBV5-4 | NA | TGTGCCAGCAGCAACCATATACAGGGGCCTGAAGCTTTCTTT | CASSNHIQGPEAFF
TRBJ2-7 | TRBD2 | TRBV14 | few | TGTGCCAGCAGCCCGGGACTAGCGGAGCCGGGGATTTCCTACGAGCAGTACTTC | CASSPGLAEPGISYEQYF
TRBJ2-7 | NA | TRBV27 | few | TGTGCCAGCAGACACGGGGGTGTAAACAACGAGCAGTACTTC | CASRHGGVNNEQYF
TRBJ2-7 | TRBD2 | TRBV3-1/TRBV3-2 | NA | TGTGCCAGCAGCACCCGGACTAGCGGGCTTCTTGAGCAGTACTTC | CASSTRTSGLLEQYF
TRBJ1-4 | NA | TRBV7-2 | NA | TGTGCCAGCAGCTTCGGAGCAACTAATGAAAAACTGTTTTTT | CASSFGATNEKLFF
TRBJ2-3 | TRBD2 | TRBV7-9 | NA | TGTGCCAGCAGCTCACCATTGACTCTAGCGGGGGACACAGATACGCAGTATTTT | CASSSPLTLAGDTDTQYF
TRBJ1-2 | NA | TRBV19 | NA | TGTGCCAGTACCATCACGGGGCGCAACTATGGCTACACCTTC | CASTITGRNYGYTF
TRBJ1-6 | NA | TRBV6-5 | NA | TGTGCCAGCAGTTACGGACAGTTCAATTCACCCCTCCACTTT | CASSYGQFNSPLHF